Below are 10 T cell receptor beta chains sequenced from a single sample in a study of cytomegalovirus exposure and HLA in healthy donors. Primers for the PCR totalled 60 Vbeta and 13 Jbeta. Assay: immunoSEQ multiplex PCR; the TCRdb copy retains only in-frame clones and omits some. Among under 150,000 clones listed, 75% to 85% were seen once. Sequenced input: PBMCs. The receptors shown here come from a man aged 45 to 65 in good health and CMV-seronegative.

This CDR3 reads CASNPGDSNQPQHF. For the CDR3, the DNA is TGTGCCAGCAACCCCGGAGATAGCAATCAGCCCCAGCATTTT. This sequence joins TRBV6-1 and TRBJ1-5; D not certain. V was shortened by 7 bases and J by 0 bases, with 10 bases between the two germline ends. Germline CDR1 reads MNHNS; CDR2 reads SASEGT. The CDR3 is made up of 14 amino acids.

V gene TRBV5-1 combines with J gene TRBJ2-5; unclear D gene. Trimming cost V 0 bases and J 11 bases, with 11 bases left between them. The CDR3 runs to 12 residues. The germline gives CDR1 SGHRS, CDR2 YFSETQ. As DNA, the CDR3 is TGCGCCAGCAGCTTGGAGGATAAGGAGCAGTACTTC. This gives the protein CASSLEDKEQYF.

In DNA form, the CDR3 reads TGTGCCAGCCTACCCGGACTAGCGTCTTCGGATGAGCAGTTCTTC. Protein: CASLPGLASSDEQFF. The chain links TRBV5-6 to TRBJ2-1; 9 bases align to TRBD2. The CDR3 extends over 15 amino acids. Trimming removed 7 bases from V and 8 bases from J; junction bases left unmatched: 13. Looked up from germline, CDR1 is SGHDT and CDR2 is YYEEEE.

This CDR3 reads CASRLRGVGETQYF. The CDR3 DNA is TGTGCCAGCAGACTCCGGGGGGTGGGAGAGACCCAGTACTTC. The V gene is TRBV7-6, the J gene TRBJ2-5; 7 bases line up with TRBD2. The CDR3 is 14 amino acids. CDR1 and CDR2 from the germline V gene are SGHVS and FNYEAQ. V was clipped by 6 bases and J by 4 bases; unmatched bases: 8.

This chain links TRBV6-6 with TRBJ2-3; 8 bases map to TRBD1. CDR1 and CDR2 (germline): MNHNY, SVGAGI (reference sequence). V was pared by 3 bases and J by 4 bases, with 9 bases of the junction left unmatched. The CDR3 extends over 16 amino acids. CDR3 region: CASSYDTPGGSDTQYF. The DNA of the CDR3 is TGTGCCAGCAGTTATGATACCCCAGGGGGCTCAGATACGCAGTATTTT.

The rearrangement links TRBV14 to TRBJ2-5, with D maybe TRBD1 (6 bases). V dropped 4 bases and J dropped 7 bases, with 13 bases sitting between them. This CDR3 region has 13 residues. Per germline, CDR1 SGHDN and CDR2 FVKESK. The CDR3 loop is CASSPGQPRTQYF. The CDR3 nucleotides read TGTGCCAGCAGCCCGGGACAACCCCGGACCCAGTACTTC.

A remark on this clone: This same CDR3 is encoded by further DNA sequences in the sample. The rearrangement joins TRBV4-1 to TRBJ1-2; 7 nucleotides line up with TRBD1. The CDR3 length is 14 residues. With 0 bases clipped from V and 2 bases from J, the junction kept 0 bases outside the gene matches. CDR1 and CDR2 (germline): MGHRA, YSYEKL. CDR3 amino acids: CASSQETGNYGYTF. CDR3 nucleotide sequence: TGCGCCAGCAGCCAAGAGACAGGGAACTATGGCTACACCTTC.

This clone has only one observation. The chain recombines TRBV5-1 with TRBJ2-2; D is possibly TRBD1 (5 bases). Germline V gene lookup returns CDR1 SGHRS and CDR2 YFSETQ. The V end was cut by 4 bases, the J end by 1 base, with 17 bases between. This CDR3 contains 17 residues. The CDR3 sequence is CASSPLRFRENTGELFF. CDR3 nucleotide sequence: TGCGCCAGCAGCCCCCTCCGGTTCAGGGAGAACACCGGGGAGCTGTTTTTT.

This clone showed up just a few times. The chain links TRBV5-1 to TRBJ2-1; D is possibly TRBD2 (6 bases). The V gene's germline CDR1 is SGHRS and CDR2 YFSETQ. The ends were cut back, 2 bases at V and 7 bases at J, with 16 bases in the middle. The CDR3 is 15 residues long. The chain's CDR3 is CASSFAGGARNEQFF. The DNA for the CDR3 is TGCGCCAGCAGCTTCGCGGGCGGGGCAAGGAATGAGCAGTTCTTC.

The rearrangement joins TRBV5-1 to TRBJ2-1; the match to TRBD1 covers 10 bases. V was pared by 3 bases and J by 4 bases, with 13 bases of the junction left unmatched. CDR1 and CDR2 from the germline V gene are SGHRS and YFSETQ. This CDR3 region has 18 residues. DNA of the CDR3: TGCGCCAGCAGCTCGGGGGGGTACGGGACAGGGGCTTACAATGAGCAGTTCTTC. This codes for CASSSGGYGTGAYNEQFF.